This T cell receptor (beta chain) was captured in a study of synovial regulatory T cells in juvenile arthritis. Study-wide results and caveats: Synovial Treg CDR3 sequences overlapped more with iaTregs than other circulating Tregs. iaTreg TCR repertoires were largely private across patients and partially overlapped synovial Teff and blood CPL. Blood Treg cells that were inflammation-associated showed lower TCR diversity than other blood Treg cells.

This CDR3 contains 18 residues. No DNA is given. The germline CDR1 and CDR2 sequences are GTSNPN and SVGIG (reference sequence). The method was immunoSEQ multiplex PCR; TCRdb's version includes in-frame clones alone and lacks a portion of them. This table lists approximately 9,300 clones. In the case of this clone: Its specificity is unknown.

The sequence came from a donor between 2 and 29 years old with juvenile idiopathic arthritis. J is TRBJ2-5 and V is TRBV30; the D call of TRBD2 rests on TCRdb alone, since no DNA is present to check it. Sequencing was performed on Treg cells from blood. Subset indicated: remaining (HLA-DR-negative) circulating blood Treg cells. This chain's CDR3 is CAWMRAGGVAGGRETQYF.